These 22 T cell receptor beta chains came from one sample sequenced in a study of cytomegalovirus exposure and HLA in healthy donors. The data were produced by immunoSEQ multiplex PCR, yet TCRdb's version contains in-frame clones alone and is incomplete. The data contain some 240,000 clones, 70% to 90% of them singletons. Specimen: PBMCs. Source of these receptors: a woman between 25 and 40 years old in good health and CMV-seropositive.

The chain recombines TRBV7-9 with TRBJ2-1, with D possibly being TRBD2 (5 bases). Germline lookup yields CDR1 SEHNR and CDR2 FQNEAQ (reference sequence). The CDR3 has 18 amino acids. The V gene lost 2 bases and the J gene lost 0 bases, with 17 bases spanning the gap. The CDR3 DNA follows: TGTGCCAGCAGCTTAAGGTTGGTTAGCGCCATCTCCTACAATGAGCAGTTCTTC. Translated: CASSLRLVSAISYNEQFF.

This rearrangement joins TRBV7-9 to TRBJ2-1; 9 bases fit TRBD1. The germline gives CDR1 SEHNR, CDR2 FQNEAQ (reference sequence). The CDR3 consists of 16 residues. V trimming: 6 bases; J trimming: 1 base; junction bases outside the gene matches: 7. The CDR3 coding sequence is TGTGCCAGCAGGGACAGGGGAGGGAAATCCTACAATGAGCAGTTCTTC. As protein: CASRDRGGKSYNEQFF.

The V and J genes are TRBV7-2 and TRBJ1-2; no definite D call. The CDR3 extends over 13 amino acids. Germline V gene lookup returns CDR1 SGHTA and CDR2 FQGNSA. With 5 bases removed from V and 2 bases from J, the gap between germline ends came to 9 bases. The CDR3 nucleotides are TGTGCCAGCAGCACCGGGTCGAACTATGGCTACACCTTC. Residues: CASSTGSNYGYTF.

V gene TRBV5-6 combines with J gene TRBJ2-3, with 11 bases matching TRBD2. The CDR3 consists of 14 residues. Trimming removed 7 bases from V and 8 bases from J; junction bases left unmatched: 9. Germline assignment: CDR1 SGHDT and CDR2 YYEEEE. CDR3 bases: TGTGCCAGCCGCCCTAGCGGGAGGACGGGTACGCAGTATTTT. Amino acids: CASRPSGRTGTQYF.

The gene calls are TRBV6-5 and TRBJ1-1, with D unresolved. Germline values: CDR1 MNHEY, CDR2 SVGAGI. V was pared by 6 bases and J by 5 bases, with 10 bases between. The CDR3 runs to 12 residues. The CDR3 reads CASRSGWTEAFF. Here the CDR3 DNA reads TGTGCCAGCAGATCGGGATGGACTGAAGCTTTCTTT.

V is TRBV14 and J is TRBJ2-1; 11 bases fit TRBD2. V lost 0 bases and J lost 8; bases outside the gene matches: 6. The CDR3 length is 16 residues. CDR1 is SGHDN and CDR2 is FVKESK in the germline V gene. The CDR3 nucleotides are TGTGCCAGCAGCCAAGAGAGGACTAGCGGGTGGGATGAGCAGTTCTTC. Its translation: CASSQERTSGWDEQFF.

This chain links TRBV27 with TRBJ1-2; possibly TRBD1 for D (6 bases). V dropped 2 bases and J dropped 6 bases, with 19 bases sitting between them. The germline CDR1 and CDR2 sequences are MNHEY and SMNVEV (reference sequence). The CDR3 contains 16 residues. The CDR3 protein is CASSLIGGSPSDGYTF. CDR3 sequence (DNA): TGTGCCAGCAGTTTAATTGGGGGCAGCCCCTCGGATGGCTACACCTTC.

J is TRBJ2-7 and V is TRBV7-6; possibly TRBD1 for D (7 bases). The CDR3 contains 15 residues. The germline V gene encodes CDR1 SGHVS and CDR2 FNYEAQ. The V end lost 0 bases, the J end lost 2 bases, and 11 bases lay between the germline ends. The CDR3 is CASSLAAGQTYEQYF. The CDR3 nucleotides read TGTGCCAGCAGCTTAGCGGCGGGACAGACCTACGAGCAGTACTTC.

This sequence joins TRBV9 and TRBJ2-3, with D unresolved. This CDR3 is 12 amino acids long. V lost 4 bases and J lost 5, with 8 bases in between. CDR1 and CDR2 (germline): SGDLS, YYNGEE. The CDR3 nucleotides are TGTGCCAGCAGCCAATCATTAGATACGCAGTATTTT. This gives the protein CASSQSLDTQYF. Complete variable domain (other parts from reference TRBV9 and TRBJ2-3): DSGVTQTPKHLITATGQRVTLRCSPRSGDLSVYWYQQSLDQGLQFLIQYYNGEERAKGNILERFSAQQFPDLHSELNLSSLELGDSALYFCASSQSLDTQYFGPGTRLTVL.

The chain has TRBV27 and TRBJ2-7; D might be TRBD2 (6 bases). Trimming took off 2 bases at V and 4 bases at J, with 12 bases between the two ends. In germline, CDR1 is MNHEY, CDR2 SMNVEV (reference sequence). There are 14 residues in the CDR3. The CDR3 DNA reads as TGTGCCAGCAGTTTACTAGAGGCGGGGTACGAGCAGTACTTC. Translated: CASSLLEAGYEQYF.

The genes are TRBV2 and TRBJ1-1; D gene ambiguous. The V gene's germline CDR1 is SNHLY and CDR2 FYNNEI. The CDR3 covers 14 residues. Between the trimmed V and J ends, which lost 3 bases and 1 base, there was a span of 9 bases. In nucleotides, the CDR3 is TGTGCCAGCAGTGAGGTTGGGAGGAACACTGAAGCTTTCTTT. It encodes CASSEVGRNTEAFF.

The CDR3 is CASSIVGTGGQEQYF. The CDR3 region has the DNA TGTGCCAGTAGTATAGTCGGGACAGGGGGCCAGGAGCAGTACTTC. The chain is built from TRBV19 and TRBJ2-7, with 12 bases identical to TRBD1. V was clipped by 1 base and J by 7 bases; unmatched bases: 5. The V gene's germline CDR1 is LNHDA and CDR2 SQIVND (reference sequence). This CDR3 is 15 amino acids long. Looking up the rest from reference TRBV19 and TRBJ2-7 gives the full variable domain: DGGITQSPKYLFRKEGQNVTLSCEQNLNHDAMYWYRQDPGQGLRLIYYSQIVNDFQKGDIAEGYSVSREKKESFPLTVTSAQKNPTAFYLCASSIVGTGGQEQYFGPGTRLTVT.

The chain employs TRBV28 and TRBJ1-5; no clear D gene. In germline, CDR1 is MDHEN, CDR2 SYDVKM. Trimming cost V 7 bases and J 5 bases, with 15 bases left between them. The CDR3 is 14 amino acids. The CDR3 spells CASIKGLIYQPQHF. The CDR3 DNA reads TGTGCCAGCATCAAAGGACTGATTTATCAGCCCCAGCATTTT.

Details on this clone: This same CDR3 is encoded by further DNA sequences in the sample. This sequence joins TRBV27 and TRBJ1-4; a possible D gene is TRBD1 (6 bases). Germline CDR1 MNHEY, CDR2 SMNVEV (reference sequence). The CDR3 runs to 13 residues. V lost 6 bases to trimming and J lost 3 bases, with 8 bases between them. CDR3 amino acids: CASRDRPNEKLFF. CDR3 sequence (DNA): TGTGCCAGCAGAGACAGGCCTAATGAAAAACTGTTTTTT.

This chain connects TRBV9 to TRBJ2-2, with 11 bases aligning to TRBD2. Per germline, CDR1 SGDLS and CDR2 YYNGEE. J gave up 5 bases and V 4 bases, and 7 bases lay outside the gene matches. The CDR3 loop spans 16 amino acids. Written as DNA, the CDR3 is TGTGCCAGCAGCATTATAGCGGGAGGGCCTACCGGGGAGCTGTTTTTT. Residues: CASSIIAGGPTGELFF.

The chain is built from TRBV19 and TRBJ2-3, with 7 bases identical to TRBD2. Germline assignment: CDR1 LNHDA and CDR2 SQIVND (reference sequence). This CDR3 is 16 amino acids long. With V trimmed by 1 base and J by 2 bases, 6 bases remained unmatched. Here the CDR3 reads CASSIGGGFNTDTQYF. The CDR3 bases are TGTGCCAGTAGTATAGGGGGAGGGTTCAACACAGATACGCAGTATTTT.

The genes are TRBV11-3 and TRBJ2-1; possible D gene TRBD2, 5 bases. The ends were cut back, 2 bases at V and 8 bases at J, with 13 bases in the middle. The CDR3 consists of 14 residues. Germline CDR1 reads SGHNT; CDR2 reads YENEEA. CDR3 nucleotide sequence: TGTGCCAGCAGCTTATTCGGGGTTTCGGATGAGCAGTTCTTC. This encodes CASSLFGVSDEQFF. The complete variable domain, with remaining parts taken from reference TRBV11-3 and TRBJ2-1, reads EAGVVQSPRYKIIEKKQPVAFWCNPISGHNTLYWYLQNLGQGPELLIRYENEEAVDDSQLPKDRFSAERLKGVDSTLKIQPAELGDSAVYLCASSLFGVSDEQFFGPGTRLTVL.

The gene calls are TRBV6-1 and TRBJ2-1; 10 bases align to TRBD1. The CDR3 has 16 amino acids. The V gene's germline CDR1 is MNHNS and CDR2 SASEGT. Trimming took 3 bases from V and 7 from J; bases not matched to a gene: 9. The CDR3 region is CASSDIRDRGRNEQFF. In DNA, the CDR3 is TGTGCCAGCAGTGACATCCGGGACAGGGGACGTAATGAGCAGTTCTTC.

The gene calls are TRBV27 and TRBJ2-7, with TRBD2 identical over 7 bases. Germline CDR1 is MNHEY and CDR2 is SMNVEV (reference sequence). The CDR3 spans 16 residues. V was clipped by 2 bases and J by 4 bases; unmatched bases: 11. This CDR3 reads CASSLGATSRPYEQYF. The DNA of the CDR3 is TGTGCCAGCAGTTTAGGAGCGACTAGCAGACCTTACGAGCAGTACTTC.

The chain couples TRBV4-2 to TRBJ2-7; 12 bases are shared with TRBD2. Per germline, CDR1 LGHNA and CDR2 YNFKEQ. This CDR3 region has 17 residues. The V and J ends lost 4 bases and 0 bases, in that order; junction bases with no gene match: 7. As DNA, the CDR3 is TGTGCCAGCAGCCCAATTCTAGCGGGAGGGCCCTCCTACGAGCAGTACTTC. It yields the protein CASSPILAGGPSYEQYF.

This chain uses TRBV2 with TRBJ2-7; D is possibly TRBD2 (5 bases). This CDR3 has 18 residues. Per the germline V gene, CDR1 is SNHLY and CDR2 is FYNNEI. Trimming stripped 3 bases from V and 1 base from J, with 22 bases between. The CDR3 is CASSDPEGGRRFSYEQYF. The CDR3 coding sequence is TGTGCCAGCAGTGACCCCGAGGGTGGCAGAAGGTTTTCCTACGAGCAGTACTTC.

The genes are TRBV30 and TRBJ2-7; 9 nucleotides line up with TRBD2. J lost 3 bases, V lost 2 bases, and 5 bases had no gene match. The CDR3 runs 14 residues. The germline V gene has CDR1 GTSNPN and CDR2 SVGIG (reference sequence). This CDR3 reads CAWSFSGRSYEQYF. CDR3 nucleotides: TGTGCCTGGAGTTTTAGCGGGAGAAGCTACGAGCAGTACTTC. The full variable domain, its missing parts supplied by reference TRBV30 and TRBJ2-7, is SQTIHQWPATLVQPVGSPLSLECTVEGTSNPNLYWYRQAAGRGLQLLFYSVGIGQISSEVPQNLSASRPQDRQFILSSKKLLLSDSGFYLCAWSFSGRSYEQYFGPGTRLTVT.